The 23 T cell receptor beta chains reported below all come from one sample, sequenced in a study of blood T cell repertoires in COVID-19. Clones were read by immunoSEQ multiplex PCR, and TCRdb kept only the in-frame ones, dropping some. This sample yields about 480,000 clones, of which 70% to 90% are seen a single time; 1.5% to 2% belongs to the top ten. Sequenced sample: PBMCs or T cells enriched from blood (not recorded which). These receptors came from a woman between 40 and 55 years old who had recovered from COVID-19.

The CDR3 sequence: CASSDSRDRGDGNYGYTF. The CDR3 DNA reads TGTGCCAGCAGCGATTCCCGGGACAGGGGAGATGGGAACTATGGCTACACCTTC. The V and J genes are TRBV11-2 and TRBJ1-2; 10 bases are shared with TRBD1. The CDR3 extends over 18 amino acids. Looked up from germline, CDR1 is SGHAT and CDR2 is FQNNGV. V trimming: 5 bases; J trimming: 2 bases; junction bases outside the gene matches: 14.

As for this clone: A junction end diverges from the germline sequence, so it may reflect a read error. The J gene is TRBJ1-1, the V gene TRBV11-3; the match to TRBD1 covers 10 bases. The CDR3 is 12 residues long. Germline CDR1 reads SGHNT; CDR2 reads YENEEA. DNA for the CDR3: TGTGCCAGCAGCTTACAAAGACAGGGGGCGACGTTT. Its protein is CASSLQRQGATF.

The rearrangement joins TRBV6-2 or TRBV6-3 to TRBJ2-7, with TRBD2 matching 9 bases. The V segment lost 5 bases and the J segment 6 bases; nucleotides outside the gene matches: 8. CDR3 length equals 14 residues. CDR1 and CDR2 (germline): MNHEY, SVGEGT. CDR3 loop: CASSPGTSLGEQYF. In DNA, the CDR3 is TGTGCCAGCAGTCCCGGGACTAGCCTCGGCGAGCAGTACTTC.

The genes are TRBV7-2 and TRBJ1-4; 11 bases line up with TRBD1. The CDR3 spans 15 residues. The V and J ends lost 5 bases and 7 bases, in that order; junction bases with no gene match: 6. The germline V gene has CDR1 SGHTA and CDR2 FQGNSA. The CDR3 sequence: CASSKGDRGVEKLFF. The CDR3 DNA follows: TGTGCCAGCAGCAAGGGGGACAGGGGGGTTGAAAAACTGTTTTTT.

The gene calls are TRBV9 and TRBJ1-5, with D hard to call. Germline V gene sequence: CDR1 SGDLS, CDR2 YYNGEE. The CDR3 is made up of 15 amino acids. Deletions cut 0 bases from V and 0 bases from J, with 7 bases between. CDR3 protein: CASSVERDSNQPQHF. CDR3 in DNA: TGTGCCAGCAGCGTAGAGAGGGATAGCAATCAGCCCCAGCATTTT.

The V gene is TRBV6-6, the J gene TRBJ1-2; no reliable D call. This CDR3 has 14 amino acids. Trimming shortened V by 6 bases and J by 5 bases, and 16 bases separated the two germline ends. The germline V gene encodes CDR1 MNHNY and CDR2 SVGAGI (reference sequence). CDR3 coding DNA: TGTGCCAGCAGACAACCAGGAGGGCCTTATGGCTACACCTTC. Translated: CASRQPGGPYGYTF.

The chain is built from TRBV6-2 or TRBV6-3 and TRBJ2-7; TRBD2 matches at 9 bases. Germline CDR1 MNHEY, CDR2 SVGEGT. J gave up 3 bases and V 1 base, and 7 bases lay outside the gene matches. This CDR3 is built from 16 residues. Here the CDR3 DNA reads TGTGCCAGCAGTTACTTGAGCGGGAGGCGGCGCTACGAGCAGTACTTC. This codes for CASSYLSGRRRYEQYF.

The V gene is TRBV7-8, the J gene TRBJ2-7; TRBD2 matches 9 bases. V lost 5 bases and J lost 3; bases outside the gene matches: 11. Germline V gene lookup returns CDR1 SGHVS and CDR2 FQNEAQ. The CDR3 sequence is 16 residues long. The CDR3, as DNA: TGTGCCAGCAGCCCTCGTATAGCGGGAGAGCGCTACGAGCAGTACTTC. Protein: CASSPRIAGERYEQYF.

The chain couples TRBV6-2 or TRBV6-3 to TRBJ2-1, with a possible D match to TRBD1 (6 bases). In germline, CDR1 is MNHEY, CDR2 SVGEGT. Trimming pared 4 bases from V and 7 bases from J, leaving 14 bases between. The CDR3 totals 14 residues. CDR3 sequence reads: CASSFGVRGNEQFF. In DNA, the CDR3 is TGTGCCAGCAGTTTTGGAGTTAGGGGGAATGAGCAGTTCTTC.

The J gene is TRBJ1-4, the V gene TRBV27; possibly TRBD1 for D (5 bases). CDR1 MNHEY and CDR2 SMNVEV come from the germline V gene (reference sequence). Trimming cost V 2 bases and J 0 bases, with 19 bases left between them. The CDR3 totals 19 residues. The chain's CDR3 is CASSLLAGTPFATNEKLFF. In nucleotides, the CDR3 is TGTGCCAGCAGTTTACTTGCCGGGACTCCGTTTGCAACTAATGAAAAACTGTTTTTT.

V and J are TRBV9 and TRBJ2-1, with 10 positions matching TRBD2. V lost 3 bases, J lost 9 bases, and 9 bases stayed unmatched. Per germline, CDR1 SGDLS and CDR2 YYNGEE. There are 15 residues in the CDR3. CDR3 residues: CASSEWASGSREQFF. CDR3 DNA: TGTGCCAGCAGCGAGTGGGCTAGCGGGAGTCGTGAGCAGTTCTTC.

This chain links TRBV2 with TRBJ2-7; D is ambiguous. CDR3 length equals 15 residues. Per the germline V gene, CDR1 is SNHLY and CDR2 is FYNNEI. The V and J ends lost 1 base and 2 bases respectively, with 12 bases between them. CDR3 DNA: TGTGCCAGCAGTGAAGGGTGGCTGGTGACCTACGAGCAGTACTTC. This translates into CASSEGWLVTYEQYF.

The CDR3 spells CASSYLFGEGSYNEQFF. The CDR3 coding sequence is TGTGCCAGCAGTTACCTTTTTGGGGAGGGCTCCTACAATGAGCAGTTCTTC. The chain uses TRBV6-2 or TRBV6-3 and TRBJ2-1; 7 nucleotides agree with TRBD2. Germline CDR1 and CDR2: MNHEY and SVGEGT. Germline trimming cut 2 bases from V and 0 bases from J; bases unmatched to any gene: 7. This CDR3 region has 17 residues.

This clone showed up just once. The chain couples TRBV7-9 to TRBJ2-2, with TRBD1 identical over 7 bases. From germline, CDR1 is SEHNR and CDR2 FQNEAQ (reference sequence). The CDR3 consists of 14 residues. V gave up 5 bases and J gave up 4 bases; unmatched junction bases: 4. CDR3 in DNA: TGTGCCAGCAGCCGGGGACAGCGCACCGGGGAGCTGTTTTTT. Residues: CASSRGQRTGELFF. The whole variable domain, remainder taken from reference TRBV7-9 and TRBJ2-2, is DTGVSQNPRHKITKRGQNVTFRCDPISEHNRLYWYRQTLGQGPEFLTYFQNEAQLEKSRLLSDRFSAERPKGSFSTLEIQRTEQGDSAMYLCASSRGQRTGELFFGEGSRLTVL.

This chain links TRBV12-5 with TRBJ2-7; D might be TRBD2 (6 bases). This CDR3 is 18 amino acids long. Trimming shortened V by 2 bases and J by 0 bases, and 20 bases separated the two germline ends. Germline V lookup: CDR1 LGHNT, CDR2 FRNRAP. The CDR3 nucleotides read TGTGCTAGTGGTTTGCTACGAGGCGGTGGGAGGACCTCCTACGAGCAGTACTTC. Encoded protein: CASGLLRGGGRTSYEQYF.

The chain employs TRBV5-8 and TRBJ1-5; no clear D gene. Germline CDR1 reads SGHTS; CDR2 reads YDEGEE. CDR3 length equals 15 residues. V lost 0 bases and J lost 0, with 7 bases in between. The CDR3 sequence: CASSLARLSNQPQHF. DNA of the CDR3: TGTGCCAGCAGCTTGGCCAGGCTTAGCAATCAGCCCCAGCATTTT.

This chain links TRBV6-5 with TRBJ2-1; the match to TRBD1 covers 7 bases. Germline V lookup: CDR1 MNHEY, CDR2 SVGAGI. V lost 7 bases to trimming and J lost 6 bases; unmatched junction nucleotides: 6. This CDR3 contains 13 residues. The CDR3 here is CASKTTGVNEQFF. The CDR3 region has the DNA TGTGCCAGCAAGACAACAGGGGTCAATGAGCAGTTCTTC.

The CDR3 DNA reads TGCAGCGTCACGGTCGAGGGGGTCTTAAGCACTGAAGCTTTCTTT. Translation: CSVTVEGVLSTEAFF. V and J are TRBV29-1 and TRBJ1-1; weak D call: TRBD1 (6 bases). Per the germline V gene, CDR1 is SQVTM and CDR2 is ANQGSEA. The V and J ends lost 6 bases and 4 bases respectively, with 21 bases between them. The CDR3 is made up of 15 amino acids.

The chain has TRBV5-4 and TRBJ2-3, with 12 bases aligning to TRBD2. The CDR3 is 17 residues long. Germline V CDR1 and CDR2: SGHNT, YYREEE (reference sequence). J lost 3 bases, V lost 4 bases, and 9 bases had no gene match. CDR3 in DNA: TGTGCCAGCAGCCACCGACTAGCGGGAGAATCTACAGATACGCAGTATTTT. As protein: CASSHRLAGESTDTQYF. The full variable domain, its missing parts supplied by reference TRBV5-4 and TRBJ2-3, is ETGVTQSPTHLIKTRGQQVTLRCSSQSGHNTVSWYQQALGQGPQFIFQYYREEENGRGNFPPRFSGLQFPNYSSELNVNALELDDSALYLCASSHRLAGESTDTQYFGPGTRLTVL.

J is TRBJ2-5 and V is TRBV25-1, with D possibly being TRBD1 (6 bases). This CDR3 is 13 amino acids long. Looked up from germline, CDR1 is MGHDK and CDR2 is SYGVNS. V was shortened by 1 base and J by 4 bases, with 7 bases between the two germline ends. This chain's CDR3 is CASSEWGRETQYF. CDR3 in DNA: TGTGCCAGCAGTGAATGGGGGCGAGAGACCCAGTACTTC.

V usage is TRBV30 and J usage is TRBJ2-5; 7 bases match TRBD1. V lost 2 bases, J lost 4 bases, and 7 bases stayed unmatched. Germline CDR1 is GTSNPN and CDR2 is SVGIG (reference sequence). This CDR3 region has 14 residues. DNA for the CDR3: TGTGCCTGGAGTAATAACAGGGGAAGAGAGACCCAGTACTTC. Its translation is CAWSNNRGRETQYF.

Concerning this clone: Other DNA sequences of this sample code for an identical CDR3. This rearrangement joins TRBV19 to TRBJ1-1, with TRBD1 matching over 8 bases. CDR1 and CDR2 (germline): LNHDA, SQIVND (reference sequence). J was trimmed by 5 bases and V by 5 bases; bases with no gene match: 7. The length of the CDR3 is 14 residues. In DNA form, the CDR3 reads TGTGCCAGTAGTCTCGGGACAGGTGGTACTGAAGCTTTCTTT. Amino acids: CASSLGTGGTEAFF.

The rearrangement uses TRBV5-6 and TRBJ1-2; perhaps TRBD1 as D (6 bases). Trimming removed 0 bases from V and 8 bases from J, with 14 bases in between. CDR3 length: 14 residues. Germline V lookup: CDR1 SGHDT, CDR2 YYEEEE. As DNA, the CDR3 is TGTGCCAGCAGCTTGGCCCAGGGGTATGGAGGCTACACCTTC. It yields the protein CASSLAQGYGGYTF.